This T cell receptor beta chain was identified in a study of T cells in Graves' hyperthyroidism and ophthalmopathy. Germline CDR1 is MDHEN and CDR2 is SYDVKM. The CDR3 loop spans 13 amino acids. Trimming pared 6 bases from V and 3 bases from J, leaving 11 bases between. This clonotype was detected only a few times. RNA transcripts provided the source from which TCR beta CDR3 regions were amplified. Researchers ran a first-round RT-PCR on the TCR CDR3 using the HTBI primer set. TCRdb ran MiXCR on the multiplex PCR reads and lists one entry per CDR3 protein. The sample consists of hundreds of thousands of distinct CDR3 sequences, 35% to 45% of them appearing once.

The clonotype originates from a young man with Graves' hyperthyroidism. The sequencing sample was made of blood. This sequence joins TRBV28 and TRBJ2-5, with D unclear. CDR3 region: CASRDRQEETQYF. CDR3 DNA sequence: TGTGCCAGCAGGGACCGGCAGGAAGAGACCCAGTACTTC.